The entry below gives a single T cell receptor beta chain sequence along with its context. Compared with germline, one end of the junction differs, possibly owing to a read error. This CDR3 contains 16 residues. Germline V CDR1 and CDR2: KGHDR, SFDVKD. As the template, RNA transcripts were used to amplify TCR beta CDR3 regions. RT-PCR with HTBI primers came first, then second-round multiplex PCR. Via MiXCR, TCRdb re-called the multiplex PCR reads, giving one row per CDR3 protein. The sample records some 750,000 distinct CDR3 sequences, roughly two fifths being singletons. These data come from a study of Graves' ophthalmopathy and Graves' hyperthyroidism.

The chain combines TRBV24-1 with TRBJ1-5, with D perhaps matching TRBD1 (5 bases). Source material: peripheral blood. The receptor was derived from an adult man with Graves' ophthalmopathy. The CDR3 sequence: CASSYSGGIGNQPQHF. For the CDR3, the DNA is TGTGCCAGCAGTTACTCCGGGGGAATAGGCAATCAGCCCCAGCATTTT.